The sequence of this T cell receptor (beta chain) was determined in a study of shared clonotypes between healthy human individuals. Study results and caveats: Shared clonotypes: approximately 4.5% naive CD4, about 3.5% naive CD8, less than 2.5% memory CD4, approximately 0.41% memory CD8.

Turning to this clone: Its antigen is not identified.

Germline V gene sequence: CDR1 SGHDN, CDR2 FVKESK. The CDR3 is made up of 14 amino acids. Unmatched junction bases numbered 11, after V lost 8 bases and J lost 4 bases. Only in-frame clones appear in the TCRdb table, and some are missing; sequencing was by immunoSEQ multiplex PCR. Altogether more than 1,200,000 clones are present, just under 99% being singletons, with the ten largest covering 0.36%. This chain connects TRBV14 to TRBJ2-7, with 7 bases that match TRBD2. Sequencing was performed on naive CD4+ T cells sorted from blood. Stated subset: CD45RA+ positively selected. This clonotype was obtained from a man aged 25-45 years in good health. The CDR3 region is CASRLGEGIYEQYF. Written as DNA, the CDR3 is TGTGCCAGCCGTCTCGGGGAGGGGATATACGAGCAGTACTTC.